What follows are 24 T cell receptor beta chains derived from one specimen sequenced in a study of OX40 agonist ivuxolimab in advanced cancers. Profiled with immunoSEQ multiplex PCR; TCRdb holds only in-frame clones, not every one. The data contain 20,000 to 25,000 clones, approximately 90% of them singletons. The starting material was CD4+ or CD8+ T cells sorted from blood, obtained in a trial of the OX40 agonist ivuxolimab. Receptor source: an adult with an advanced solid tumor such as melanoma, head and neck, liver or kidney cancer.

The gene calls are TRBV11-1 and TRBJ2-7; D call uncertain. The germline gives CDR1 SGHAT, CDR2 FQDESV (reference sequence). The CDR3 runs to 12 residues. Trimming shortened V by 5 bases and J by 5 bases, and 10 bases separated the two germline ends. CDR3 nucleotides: TGTGCCAGCAGCCTTAAGTTCAACGAGCAGTACTTC. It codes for CASSLKFNEQYF.

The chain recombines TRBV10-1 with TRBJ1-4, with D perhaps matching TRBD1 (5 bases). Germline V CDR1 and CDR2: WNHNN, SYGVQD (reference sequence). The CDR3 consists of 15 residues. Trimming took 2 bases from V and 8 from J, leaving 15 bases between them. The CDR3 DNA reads TGCGCCAGCAGTGAGCCGCGCGCAGGGCGGGAAAAACTGTTTTTT. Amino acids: CASSEPRAGREKLFF.

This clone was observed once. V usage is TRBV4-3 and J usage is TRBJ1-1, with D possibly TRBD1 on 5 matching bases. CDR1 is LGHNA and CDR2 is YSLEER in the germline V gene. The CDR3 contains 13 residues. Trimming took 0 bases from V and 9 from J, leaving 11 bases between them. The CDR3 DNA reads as TGCGCCAGCAGCCAAGATAAAAACAGGAAAGCTTTCTTT. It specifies CASSQDKNRKAFF.

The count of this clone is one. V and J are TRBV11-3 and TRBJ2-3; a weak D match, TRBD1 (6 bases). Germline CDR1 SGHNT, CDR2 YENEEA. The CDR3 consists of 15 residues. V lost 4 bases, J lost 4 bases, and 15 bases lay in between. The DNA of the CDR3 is TGTGCCAGCAGCTACACCGGGACATACGCAGATACGCAGTATTTT. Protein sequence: CASSYTGTYADTQYF.

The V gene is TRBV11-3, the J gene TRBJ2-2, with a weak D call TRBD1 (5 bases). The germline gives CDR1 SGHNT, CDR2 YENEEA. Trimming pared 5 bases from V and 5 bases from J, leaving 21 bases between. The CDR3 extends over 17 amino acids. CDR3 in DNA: TGTGCCAGCAGCCCTACCCCCGTAGGGGCTGGGACCGGGGAGCTGTTTTTT. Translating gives CASSPTPVGAGTGELFF.

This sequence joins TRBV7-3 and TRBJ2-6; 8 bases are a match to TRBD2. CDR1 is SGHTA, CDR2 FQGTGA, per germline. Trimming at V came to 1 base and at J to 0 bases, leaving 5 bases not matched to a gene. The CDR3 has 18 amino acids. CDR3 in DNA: TGTGCCAGCAGCTTAAGGGGACTAGAGTACTCTGGGGCCAACGTCCTGACTTTC. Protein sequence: CASSLRGLEYSGANVLTF.

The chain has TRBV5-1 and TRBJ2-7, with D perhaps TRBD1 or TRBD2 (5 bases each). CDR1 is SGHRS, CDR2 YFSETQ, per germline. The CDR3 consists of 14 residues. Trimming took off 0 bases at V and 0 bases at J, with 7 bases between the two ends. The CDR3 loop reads CASSLGGASYEQYF. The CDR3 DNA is TGCGCCAGCAGCTTGGGAGGGGCCTCCTACGAGCAGTACTTC.

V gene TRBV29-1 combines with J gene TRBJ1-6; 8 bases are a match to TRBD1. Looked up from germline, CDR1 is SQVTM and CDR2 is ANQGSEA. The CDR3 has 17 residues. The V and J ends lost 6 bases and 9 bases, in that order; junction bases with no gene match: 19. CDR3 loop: CSVVSADRAFDPSPLHF. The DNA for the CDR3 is TGCAGCGTCGTTTCCGCGGACAGGGCGTTCGACCCTTCACCCCTCCACTTT.

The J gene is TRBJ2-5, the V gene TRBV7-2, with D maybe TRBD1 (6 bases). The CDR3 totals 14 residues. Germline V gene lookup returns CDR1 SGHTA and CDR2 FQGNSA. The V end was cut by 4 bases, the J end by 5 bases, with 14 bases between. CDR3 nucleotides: TGTGCCAGCAGCTCAGGACAGTCTCATGAGACCCAGTACTTC. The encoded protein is CASSSGQSHETQYF.

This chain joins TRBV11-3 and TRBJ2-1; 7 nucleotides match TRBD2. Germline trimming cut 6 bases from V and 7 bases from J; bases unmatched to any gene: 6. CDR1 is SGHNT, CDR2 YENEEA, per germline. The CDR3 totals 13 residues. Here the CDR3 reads CASRGEGPNEQFF. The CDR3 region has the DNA TGTGCCAGCAGGGGGGAGGGGCCGAATGAGCAGTTCTTC.

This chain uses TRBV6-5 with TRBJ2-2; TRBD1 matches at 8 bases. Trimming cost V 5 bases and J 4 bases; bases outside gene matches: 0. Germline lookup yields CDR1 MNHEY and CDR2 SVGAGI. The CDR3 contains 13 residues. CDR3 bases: TGTGCCAGCAGTGACAGGGGCACCGGGGAGCTGTTTTTT. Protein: CASSDRGTGELFF.

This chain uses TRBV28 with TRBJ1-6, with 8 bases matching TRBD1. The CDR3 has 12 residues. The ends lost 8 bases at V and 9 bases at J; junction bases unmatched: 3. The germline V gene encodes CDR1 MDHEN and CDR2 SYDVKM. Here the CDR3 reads CASGQGSSPLHF. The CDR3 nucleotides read TGTGCCAGCGGACAGGGAAGTTCACCCCTCCACTTT.

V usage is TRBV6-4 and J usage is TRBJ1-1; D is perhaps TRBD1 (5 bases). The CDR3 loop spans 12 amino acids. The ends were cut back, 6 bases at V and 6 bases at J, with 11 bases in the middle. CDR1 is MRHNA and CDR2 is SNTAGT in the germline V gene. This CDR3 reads CASRTETAEAFF. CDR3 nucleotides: TGTGCCAGCAGGACAGAAACTGCTGAAGCTTTCTTT.

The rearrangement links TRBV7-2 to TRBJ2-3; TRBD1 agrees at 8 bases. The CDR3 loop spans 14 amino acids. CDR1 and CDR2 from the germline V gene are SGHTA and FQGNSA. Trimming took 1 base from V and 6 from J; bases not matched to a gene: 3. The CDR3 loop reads CASSLGTGRDTQYF. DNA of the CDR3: TGTGCCAGCAGCTTAGGGACAGGGAGGGATACGCAGTATTTT.

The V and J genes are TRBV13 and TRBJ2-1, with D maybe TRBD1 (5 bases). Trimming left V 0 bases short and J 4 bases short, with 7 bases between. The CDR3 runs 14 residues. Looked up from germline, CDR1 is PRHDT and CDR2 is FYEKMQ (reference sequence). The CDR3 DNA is TGTGCCAGCAGCTTAGGACAGGTTTACAATGAGCAGTTCTTC. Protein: CASSLGQVYNEQFF.

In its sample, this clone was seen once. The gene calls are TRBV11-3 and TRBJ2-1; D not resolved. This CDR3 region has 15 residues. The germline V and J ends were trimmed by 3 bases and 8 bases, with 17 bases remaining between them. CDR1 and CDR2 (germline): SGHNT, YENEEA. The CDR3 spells CASSLDGFSGYEQFF. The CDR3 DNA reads TGTGCCAGCAGCTTGGACGGTTTCTCCGGGTATGAGCAGTTCTTC.

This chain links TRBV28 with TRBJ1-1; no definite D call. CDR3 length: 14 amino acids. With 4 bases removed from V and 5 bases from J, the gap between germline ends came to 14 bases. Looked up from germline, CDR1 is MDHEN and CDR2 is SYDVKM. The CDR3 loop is CASSSVKGRTEAFF. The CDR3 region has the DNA TGTGCCAGCAGTTCGGTCAAGGGTCGGACTGAAGCTTTCTTT. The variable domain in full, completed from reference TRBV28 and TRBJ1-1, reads DVKVTQSSRYLVKRTGEKVFLECVQDMDHENMFWYRQDPGLGLRLIYFSYDVKMKEKGDIPEGYSVSREKKERFSLILESASTNQTSMYLCASSSVKGRTEAFFGQGTRLTVV.

CDR3 sequence reads: CASSQSRDQETQYF. CDR3 coding DNA: TGCGCCAGCAGTCAATCCCGGGACCAAGAGACCCAGTACTTC. This chain links TRBV23-1 with TRBJ2-5; D unclear. TRBV23-1 is annotated as an ORF whose role is uncertain. The V end was cut by 0 bases, the J end by 0 bases, with 5 bases between. The CDR3 sequence is 14 residues long.

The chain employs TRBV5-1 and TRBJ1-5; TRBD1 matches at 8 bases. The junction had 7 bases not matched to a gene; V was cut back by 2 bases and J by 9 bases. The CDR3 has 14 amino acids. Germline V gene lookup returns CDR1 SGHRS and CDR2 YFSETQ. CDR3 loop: CASSFSGGDGPQHF. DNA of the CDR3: TGCGCCAGCAGCTTCTCAGGGGGCGACGGGCCCCAGCATTTT.

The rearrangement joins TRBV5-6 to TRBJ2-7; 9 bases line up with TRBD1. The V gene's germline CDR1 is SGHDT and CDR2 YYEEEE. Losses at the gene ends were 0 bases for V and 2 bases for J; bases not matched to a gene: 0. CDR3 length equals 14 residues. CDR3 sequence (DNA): TGTGCCAGCAGCTTGGGACAGGGGGCCTACGAGCAGTACTTC. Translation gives CASSLGQGAYEQYF.

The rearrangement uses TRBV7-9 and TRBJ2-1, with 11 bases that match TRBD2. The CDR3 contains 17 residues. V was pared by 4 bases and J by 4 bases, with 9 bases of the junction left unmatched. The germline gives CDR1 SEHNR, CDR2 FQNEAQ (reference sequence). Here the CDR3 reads CASSSRPGTSGYNEQFF. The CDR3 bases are TGTGCCAGCAGCTCCAGGCCCGGGACTAGCGGATACAATGAGCAGTTCTTC.

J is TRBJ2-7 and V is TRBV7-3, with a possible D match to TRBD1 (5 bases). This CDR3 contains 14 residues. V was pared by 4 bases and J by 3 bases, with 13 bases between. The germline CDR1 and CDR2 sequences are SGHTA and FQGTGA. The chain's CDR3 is CASSSLTEYYEQYF. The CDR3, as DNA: TGTGCCAGCAGCTCCCTGACAGAGTACTACGAGCAGTACTTC.

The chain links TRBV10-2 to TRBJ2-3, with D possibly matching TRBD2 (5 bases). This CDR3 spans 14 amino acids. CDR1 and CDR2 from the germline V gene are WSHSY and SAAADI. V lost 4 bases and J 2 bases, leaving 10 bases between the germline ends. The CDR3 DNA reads TGCGCCAGCAGTGTCGGACTCACCACAGATACGCAGTATTTT. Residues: CASSVGLTTDTQYF.

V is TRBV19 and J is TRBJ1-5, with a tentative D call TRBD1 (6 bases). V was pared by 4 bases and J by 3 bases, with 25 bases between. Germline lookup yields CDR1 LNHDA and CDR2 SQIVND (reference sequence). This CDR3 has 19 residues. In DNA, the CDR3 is TGTGCCAGTAGTACCCCGACGGGGGGCCGATTAAGACCCAATCAGCCCCAGCATTTT. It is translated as CASSTPTGGRLRPNQPQHF.